This T cell receptor (beta chain) was sequenced during a study of OX40 agonist ivuxolimab in advanced cancers. Study information: Administration of intravenous ivuxolimab to patients occurred every 2 weeks at 0.01 to 10 mg/kg. Prior anti-PD-1, anti-PD-L1 or anti-CTLA-4 therapy did not bar entry, and approximately 40% had some. General study findings and limits: Researchers report that CD8+ T cells had, on average, more expanded clones than CD4+.

This table comes from immunoSEQ multiplex PCR, and its TCRdb copy is limited to in-frame clones, with some not included. The data hold some 35,000 clones, with under 85% observed a single time. In the case of this clone: Its antigen is not identified.

The V gene's germline CDR1 is LGHNA and CDR2 YNFKEQ. The V end lost 4 bases, the J end lost 0 bases, and 10 bases lay between the germline ends. There are 15 residues in the CDR3. The sequence came from an adult with an advanced solid tumor such as melanoma, head and neck, liver or kidney cancer. This chain connects TRBV4-2 to TRBJ2-1; D gene uncertain. Sequenced material: CD4+ or CD8+ T cells sorted from blood, taken in a trial of the OX40 agonist ivuxolimab. As DNA, the CDR3 is TGTGCCAGCAGCCGTGACCTCACCTCCTACAATGAGCAGTTCTTC. Amino acids: CASSRDLTSYNEQFF.